The clone carrying this T cell receptor (beta chain) was recorded once. Repertoires were generated with immunoSEQ multiplex PCR, while TCRdb's copy carries only in-frame clones and drops some. The sample yields over 55,000 clones, around nine tenths seen once. The data were taken from a study of technical replicates of blood from several donors. Trimming at V came to 0 bases and at J to 0 bases, leaving 2 bases not matched to a gene. Per germline, CDR1 MNHEY and CDR2 SVGAGI. This CDR3 region has 16 residues. The sequence was collected from a human donor in good health. Some clones in this sample may be carry-over from other donors' samples. The chain joins TRBV6-5 to TRBJ2-1; 7 bases are a match to TRBD2. The specimen sequenced was PBMCs. The DNA of the CDR3 is TGTGCCAGCAGTTACTCACGGGGGGTCTCCTACAATGAGCAGTTCTTC. Its protein product is CASSYSRGVSYNEQFF.